These 5 T cell receptor beta chains share one sample of origin, sequenced in a study of T cell repertoires in cytomegalovirus infection. These receptors' targets are unknown. TCRdb re-derived calls from the reads in MiXCR, one entry per CDR3 protein. This table has about 570,000 distinct CDR3 sequences, almost 40% appearing once. The sample here was cultured PBMCs, taken from culture after CMV antigen stimulation. The receptor set was obtained from a human donor in good health (CMV status not recorded). Some clones in this sample may be carry-over from other donors' samples.

This rearrangement joins TRBV11-1 to TRBJ2-7; D is tentatively TRBD1 or TRBD2 (7 bases each). From germline, CDR1 is SGHAT and CDR2 FQDESV (reference sequence). Trimming cost V 0 bases and J 6 bases, with 15 bases left between them. The CDR3 is 15 residues long. The CDR3 nucleotides are TGTGCCAGCAGCTTAGCGCGGGCAGGGGGGGGCGAGCAGTACTTC. Translation gives CASSLARAGGGEQYF.

This clonotype showed up just a few times. V gene TRBV23-1 combines with J gene TRBJ2-6; 8 nucleotides line up with TRBD1. TRBV23-1 is an open reading frame, and its role is uncertain. CDR3 size: 17 residues. Germline trimming cut 3 bases from V and 0 bases from J; bases unmatched to any gene: 4. The CDR3: CASSHRDRFSGANVLTF. CDR3 coding DNA: TGCGCCAGCAGTCACCGGGACAGGTTCTCTGGGGCCAACGTCCTGACTTTC.

This sequence joins TRBV9 and TRBJ2-7, with D unresolved. V shed 0 bases and J shed 0 bases, with 7 bases lying between them. Germline V CDR1 and CDR2: SGDLS, YYNGEE. This CDR3 spans 14 amino acids. Here the CDR3 reads CASSVVPSSYEQYF. CDR3 bases: TGTGCCAGCAGCGTAGTTCCCAGCTCCTACGAGCAGTACTTC.

The V call is TRBV19, the J call TRBJ1-2; unclear D gene. The V gene's germline CDR1 is LNHDA and CDR2 SQIVND (reference sequence). V lost 7 bases, J lost 2 bases, and 8 bases lay in between. This CDR3 is built from 12 residues. CDR3 sequence reads: CASTDQNYGYTF. The CDR3, as DNA: TGTGCCAGTACTGACCAGAACTATGGCTACACCTTC.

This chain joins TRBV7-3 and TRBJ2-7, with 14 nucleotides matching TRBD2. Losses at the gene ends were 5 bases for V and 6 bases for J; bases not matched to a gene: 18. Germline CDR1 SGHTA, CDR2 FQGTGA. The CDR3 totals 19 residues. CDR3 sequence reads: CASSAPGVVSGLAGAEQYF. CDR3 in DNA: TGTGCCAGCAGCGCGCCGGGGGTGGTTTCGGGACTAGCGGGGGCCGAGCAGTACTTC.